Here is one T cell receptor (beta chain) with its context. This entry is derived from a study of T cell changes during pregnancy in multiple sclerosis. Clones were sequenced by immunoSEQ multiplex PCR, and TCRdb holds only the in-frame ones, with some missing. The sample consists of more than 25,000 clones, approximately 90% of them appearing once. The CDR3 runs to 14 residues. The germline V and J ends were trimmed by 0 bases and 2 bases, with 8 bases remaining between them. The V gene's germline CDR1 is SGHNT and CDR2 YENEEA. This receptor was obtained from a female donor with multiple sclerosis, enrolled in a pregnancy study. The chain combines TRBV11-3 with TRBJ2-7; tentative D call: TRBD2 (6 bases). The sample here was CD8+ T cells from peripheral blood mononuclear cells, taken after pregnancy. In DNA form, the CDR3 reads TGTGCCAGCAGCTTAGAACTAGCAGCCTACGAGCAGTACTTC. Translated, it gives CASSLELAAYEQYF.